What follows are 13 T cell receptor beta chains derived from one specimen sequenced in a study of blood T cells in healthy people across ages. Using a J-beta primer mix together with a sample-barcoded 5' primer, a second PCR was run for about 6 to 11 cycles. TCRdb used MiXCR to reprocess the 5' RACE reads, holding one entry per CDR3 protein. The sample yields over a million distinct CDR3 sequences, roughly 59% seen once. Sequencing was performed on blood. These receptors were collected from a man between 18 and 35 years old in good health.

This sequence joins TRBV4-1 and TRBJ1-4; tentatively, D is TRBD1 (5 bases). Trimming took off 4 bases at V and 7 bases at J, with 22 bases between the two ends. Germline CDR1 MGHRA, CDR2 YSYEKL. The CDR3 length is 17 residues. CDR3: CASSPPSREWGSEKLFF. For the CDR3, the DNA is TGCGCCAGCAGCCCTCCCTCCAGGGAGTGGGGGTCTGAAAAACTGTTTTTT.

The rearrangement links TRBV14 to TRBJ2-2, with 11 bases that match TRBD1. The germline gives CDR1 SGHDN, CDR2 FVKESK. There are 19 residues in the CDR3. The V segment lost 0 bases and the J segment 5 bases; nucleotides outside the gene matches: 11. The CDR3, as DNA: TGTGCCAGCAGCCAAGATCTTCCCCGGACAGGGGGCTATACCGGGGAGCTGTTTTTT. Protein: CASSQDLPRTGGYTGELFF. Using reference TRBV14 and TRBJ2-2 for the parts outside the CDR3, the full variable domain is EAGVTQFPSHSVIEKGQTVTLRCDPISGHDNLYWYRRVMGKEIKFLLHFVKESKQDESGMPNNRFLAERTGGTYSTLKVQPAELEDSGVYFCASSQDLPRTGGYTGELFFGEGSRLTVL.

With respect to this clonotype: The junction departs from germline at one end; a sequencing error may be responsible. The gene calls are TRBV29-1 and TRBJ2-3, with 7 bases fitting TRBD2. The CDR3 contains 15 residues. The germline gives CDR1 SQVTM, CDR2 ANQGSEA. The CDR3 region has the DNA TGCAGCGTTCATCCGGGAGGAGTAGGCACGGATACGCAGTATTTT. Encoded protein: CSVHPGGVGTDTQYF.

The V and J genes are TRBV20-1 and TRBJ2-7; tentatively, D is TRBD1 (5 bases). CDR1 and CDR2 (germline): DFQATT, SNEGSKA (reference sequence). V was pared by 2 bases and J by 3 bases, with 11 bases between. The CDR3 is 13 residues long. CDR3 nucleotide sequence: TGCAGTGCTAGACGGCAGGGTCTCTACGAGCAGTACTTC. Residues: CSARRQGLYEQYF.

This clonotype was observed a handful of times. J is TRBJ2-7 and V is TRBV20-1; D not certain. Germline CDR1 and CDR2: DFQATT and SNEGSKA (reference sequence). The CDR3 has 13 amino acids. The CDR3 region has the DNA TGCAGAGTCAACACCGAACCTAGCTACGAGCAGTACTTC. It translates to CRVNTEPSYEQYF.

The chain carries TRBV27 and TRBJ1-2; TRBD1 might be the D (5 bases). CDR3 size: 14 residues. Trimming removed 8 bases at V and 4 bases at J, with 17 bases between. CDR1 and CDR2 from the germline V gene are MNHEY and SMNVEV (reference sequence). CDR3: CASRSLLGPYGYTF. The CDR3 coding sequence is TGTGCCAGCCGATCTCTCCTGGGACCCTATGGCTACACCTTC.

The chain combines TRBV3-1 with TRBJ2-1; unclear D gene. This CDR3 is 13 amino acids long. With 0 bases removed from V and 12 bases from J, the gap between germline ends came to 12 bases. Germline V gene lookup returns CDR1 LGHDT and CDR2 YNNKEL (reference sequence). Here the CDR3 DNA reads TGTGCCAGCAGCCAAGACCGGATAAGTGTGCAGTTCTTC. Translation: CASSQDRISVQFF.

This clonotype was picked up a small number of times. The chain links TRBV2 to TRBJ2-4; no firm D call. The CDR3 contains 15 residues. V dropped 4 bases and J dropped 0 bases, with 10 bases sitting between them. The germline V gene encodes CDR1 SNHLY and CDR2 FYNNEI. This chain's CDR3 is CASSAGALAKNIQYF. CDR3 sequence (DNA): TGTGCCAGCAGTGCGGGCGCTCTAGCCAAAAACATTCAGTACTTC.

The sample holds a few counts of this clonotype. V gene TRBV7-9 combines with J gene TRBJ1-2; D is undetermined. V lost 5 bases and J 8 bases, leaving 9 bases between the germline ends. In germline, CDR1 is SEHNR, CDR2 FQNEAQ (reference sequence). This CDR3 has 11 residues. The CDR3 protein is CASSKSGGYTF. CDR3 nucleotide sequence: TGTGCCAGCAGCAAGTCTGGGGGCTACACCTTC. Complete variable domain (other parts from reference TRBV7-9 and TRBJ1-2): DTGVSQNPRHKITKRGQNVTFRCDPISEHNRLYWYRQTLGQGPEFLTYFQNEAQLEKSRLLSDRFSAERPKGSFSTLEIQRTEQGDSAMYLCASSKSGGYTFGSGTRLTVV.

The gene calls are TRBV4-1 and TRBJ2-1; either TRBD1 or TRBD2 may supply D (5 bases each). CDR1 MGHRA and CDR2 YSYEKL come from the germline V gene. V was trimmed by 0 bases and J by 0 bases, leaving 15 bases between them. This CDR3 comprises 18 residues. The CDR3 is CASSQEIPGPSSYNEQFF. CDR3 coding DNA: TGCGCCAGCAGCCAAGAAATACCGGGACCGAGCTCCTACAATGAGCAGTTCTTC.

This chain uses TRBV29-1 with TRBJ2-7; D ambiguous. The CDR3 totals 11 residues. V dropped 5 bases and J dropped 1 base, with 6 bases sitting between them. Germline CDR1 SQVTM, CDR2 ANQGSEA. The CDR3 protein is CSVSTSYEQYF. The CDR3 bases are TGCAGCGTTTCTACTTCCTACGAGCAGTACTTC.

V is TRBV20-1 and J is TRBJ2-3; D not resolved. The CDR3 totals 14 residues. In germline, CDR1 is DFQATT, CDR2 SNEGSKA (reference sequence). The CDR3 loop reads CSSRRLTSTDTQYF. The CDR3 bases are TGCTCATCTCGTCGACTTACTAGCACAGATACGCAGTATTTT.

The rearrangement uses TRBV6-2 or TRBV6-3 and TRBJ2-2; D may correspond to TRBD1 or TRBD2 (5 bases each). The CDR3 totals 14 residues. Trimming took 3 bases from V and 5 from J, leaving 10 bases between them. Germline loops: CDR1 MNHEY, CDR2 SVGEGT. CDR3 loop: CASSYGEGTGELFF. The DNA of the CDR3 is TGTGCCAGCAGTTATGGTGAGGGGACCGGGGAGCTGTTTTTT.